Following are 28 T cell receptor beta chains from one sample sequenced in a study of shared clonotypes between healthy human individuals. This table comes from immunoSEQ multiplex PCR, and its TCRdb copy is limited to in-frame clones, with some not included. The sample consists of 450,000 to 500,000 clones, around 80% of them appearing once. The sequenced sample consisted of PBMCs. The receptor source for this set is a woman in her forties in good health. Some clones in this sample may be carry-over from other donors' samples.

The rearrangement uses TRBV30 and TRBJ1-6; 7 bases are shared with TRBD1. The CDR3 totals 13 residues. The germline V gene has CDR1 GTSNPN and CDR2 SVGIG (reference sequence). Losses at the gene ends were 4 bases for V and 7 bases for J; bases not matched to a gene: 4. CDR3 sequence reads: CAWKGTENSPLHF. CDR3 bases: TGTGCCTGGAAGGGGACAGAAAATTCACCCCTCCACTTT.

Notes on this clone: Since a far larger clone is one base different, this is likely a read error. The CDR3 DNA reads as TGCGCCAGCAGCTTTCAAGCGGGAGGGTACGAGCAGTACTTC. This codes for CASSFQAGGYEQYF. V and J are TRBV5-1 and TRBJ2-7; 10 nucleotides line up with TRBD2. The CDR3 is made up of 14 amino acids. V lost 2 bases and J lost 4; bases outside the gene matches: 3. Germline CDR1 and CDR2: SGHRS and YFSETQ.

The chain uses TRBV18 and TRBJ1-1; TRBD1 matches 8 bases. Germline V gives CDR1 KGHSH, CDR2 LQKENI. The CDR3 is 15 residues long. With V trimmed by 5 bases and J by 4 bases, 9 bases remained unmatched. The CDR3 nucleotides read TGTGCCAGCTCATTCTCAGGGGGCGAAAGCACTGAAGCTTTCTTT. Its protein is CASSFSGGESTEAFF. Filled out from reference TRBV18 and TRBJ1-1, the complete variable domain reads NAGVMQNPRHLVRRRGQEARLRCSPMKGHSHVYWYRQLPEEGLKFMVYLQKENIIDESGMPKERFSAEFPKEGPSILRIQQVVRGDSAAYFCASSFSGGESTEAFFGQGTRLTVV.

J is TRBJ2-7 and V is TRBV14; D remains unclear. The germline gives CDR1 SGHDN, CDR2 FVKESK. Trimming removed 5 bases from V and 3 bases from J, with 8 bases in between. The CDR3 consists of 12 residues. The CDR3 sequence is CASSRNRYEQYF. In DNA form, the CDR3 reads TGTGCCAGCAGCAGGAACCGCTACGAGCAGTACTTC.

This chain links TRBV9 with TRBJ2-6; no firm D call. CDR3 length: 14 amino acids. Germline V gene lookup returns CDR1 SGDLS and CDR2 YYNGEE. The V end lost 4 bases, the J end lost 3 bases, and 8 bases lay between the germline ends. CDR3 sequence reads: CASSLVGGANVLTF. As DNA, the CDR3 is TGTGCCAGCAGCCTCGTGGGTGGGGCCAACGTCCTGACTTTC.

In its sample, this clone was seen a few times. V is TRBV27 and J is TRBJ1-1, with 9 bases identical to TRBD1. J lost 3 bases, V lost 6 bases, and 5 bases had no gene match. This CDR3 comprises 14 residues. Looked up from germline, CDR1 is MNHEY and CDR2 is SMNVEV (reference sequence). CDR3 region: CASRKQGADTEAFF. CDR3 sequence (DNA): TGTGCCAGCAGAAAACAGGGGGCAGACACTGAAGCTTTCTTT.

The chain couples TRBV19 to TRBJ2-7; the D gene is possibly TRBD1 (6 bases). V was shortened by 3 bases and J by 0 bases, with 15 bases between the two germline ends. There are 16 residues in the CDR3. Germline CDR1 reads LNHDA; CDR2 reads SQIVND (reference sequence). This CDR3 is CASSIPQGPDSYEQYF. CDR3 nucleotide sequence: TGTGCCAGTAGTATCCCTCAGGGGCCCGACTCCTACGAGCAGTACTTC.

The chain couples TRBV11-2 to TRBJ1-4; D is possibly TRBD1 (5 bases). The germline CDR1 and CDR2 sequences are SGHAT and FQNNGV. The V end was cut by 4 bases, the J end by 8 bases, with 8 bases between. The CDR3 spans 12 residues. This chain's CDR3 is CASSWGTEKLFF. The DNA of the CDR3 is TGTGCCAGCAGCTGGGGGACGGAAAAACTGTTTTTT.

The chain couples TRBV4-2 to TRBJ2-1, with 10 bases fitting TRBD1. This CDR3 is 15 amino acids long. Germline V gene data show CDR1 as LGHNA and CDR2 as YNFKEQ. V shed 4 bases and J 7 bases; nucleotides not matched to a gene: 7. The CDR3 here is CASSPPTGGRNEQFF. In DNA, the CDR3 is TGTGCCAGCAGCCCTCCGACAGGGGGCAGGAATGAGCAGTTCTTC.

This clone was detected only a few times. The CDR3 loop reads CASSRQGYYEQYF. CDR3 DNA sequence: TGTGCCAGCAGCCGACAGGGGTACTACGAGCAGTACTTC. This sequence joins TRBV6-5 and TRBJ2-7, with TRBD1 matching over 8 bases. V lost 6 bases, J lost 3 bases, and 4 bases stayed unmatched. There are 13 residues in the CDR3. Germline-derived CDR1 and CDR2 are MNHEY and SVGAGI.

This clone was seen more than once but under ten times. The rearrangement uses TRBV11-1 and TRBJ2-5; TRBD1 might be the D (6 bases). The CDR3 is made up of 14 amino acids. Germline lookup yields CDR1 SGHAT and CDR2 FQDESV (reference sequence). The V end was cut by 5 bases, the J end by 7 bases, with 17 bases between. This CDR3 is CASSPGRGKGTQYF. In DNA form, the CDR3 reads TGTGCCAGCAGCCCCGGAAGGGGGAAAGGGACCCAGTACTTC.

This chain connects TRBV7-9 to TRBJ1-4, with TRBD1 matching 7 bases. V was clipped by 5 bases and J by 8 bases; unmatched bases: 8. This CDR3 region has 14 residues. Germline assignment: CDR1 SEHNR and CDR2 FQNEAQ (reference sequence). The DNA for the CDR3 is TGTGCCAGCAGCCCCGACAGGGAGGGAGAAAAACTGTTTTTT. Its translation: CASSPDREGEKLFF.

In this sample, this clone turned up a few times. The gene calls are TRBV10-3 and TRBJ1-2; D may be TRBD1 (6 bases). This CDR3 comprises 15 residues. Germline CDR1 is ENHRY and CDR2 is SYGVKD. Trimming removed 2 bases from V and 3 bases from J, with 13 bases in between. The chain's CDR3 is CAISENRAGDYGYTF. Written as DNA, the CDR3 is TGTGCCATCAGTGAGAACAGGGCGGGGGACTATGGCTACACCTTC.

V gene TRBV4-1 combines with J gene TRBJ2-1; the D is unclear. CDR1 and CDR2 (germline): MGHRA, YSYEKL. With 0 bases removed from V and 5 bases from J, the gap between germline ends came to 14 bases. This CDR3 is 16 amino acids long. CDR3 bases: TGCGCCAGCAGCCAAGATCCAGCCATCACAAACAATGAGCAGTTCTTC. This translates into CASSQDPAITNNEQFF.

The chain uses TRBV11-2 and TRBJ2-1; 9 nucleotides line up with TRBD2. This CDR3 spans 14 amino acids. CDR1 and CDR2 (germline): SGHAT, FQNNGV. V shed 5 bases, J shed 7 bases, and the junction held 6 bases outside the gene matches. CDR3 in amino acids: CASSPSREGNEQFF. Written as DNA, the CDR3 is TGTGCCAGCAGCCCGTCGCGGGAGGGGAATGAGCAGTTCTTC.

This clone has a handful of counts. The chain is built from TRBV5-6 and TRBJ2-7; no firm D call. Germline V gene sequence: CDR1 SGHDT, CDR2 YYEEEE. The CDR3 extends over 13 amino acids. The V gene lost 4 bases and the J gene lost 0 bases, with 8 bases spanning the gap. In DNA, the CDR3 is TGTGCCAGCAGCACCTTGTTCTCCTACGAGCAGTACTTC. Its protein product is CASSTLFSYEQYF.

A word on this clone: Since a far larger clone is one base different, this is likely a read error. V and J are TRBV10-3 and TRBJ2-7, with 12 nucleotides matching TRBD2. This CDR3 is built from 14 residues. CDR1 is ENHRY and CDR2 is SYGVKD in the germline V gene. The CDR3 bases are TGTGCCATCAGTGAGACTAGCGGGAGGTACGAGCGGTACTTC. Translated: CAISETSGRYERYF.

CDR3 in amino acids: CASSLGTREQYF. The CDR3 DNA follows: TGTGCCAGCAGCTTAGGGACTAGGGAGCAGTACTTC. V gene TRBV7-8 combines with J gene TRBJ2-7, with 7 nucleotides matching TRBD2. CDR3 length: 12 amino acids. CDR1 and CDR2 from the germline V gene are SGHVS and FQNEAQ. The trim removed 1 base at V and 7 bases at J, leaving 1 base unmatched.

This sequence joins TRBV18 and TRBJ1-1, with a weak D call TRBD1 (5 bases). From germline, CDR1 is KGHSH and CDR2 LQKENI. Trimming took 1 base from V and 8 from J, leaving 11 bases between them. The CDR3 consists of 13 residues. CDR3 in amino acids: CASSPRSRAEAFF. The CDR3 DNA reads TGTGCCAGCTCACCACGGAGCAGGGCCGAAGCTTTCTTT. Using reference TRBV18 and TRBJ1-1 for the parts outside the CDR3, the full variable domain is NAGVMQNPRHLVRRRGQEARLRCSPMKGHSHVYWYRQLPEEGLKFMVYLQKENIIDESGMPKERFSAEFPKEGPSILRIQQVVRGDSAAYFCASSPRSRAEAFFGQGTRLTVV.

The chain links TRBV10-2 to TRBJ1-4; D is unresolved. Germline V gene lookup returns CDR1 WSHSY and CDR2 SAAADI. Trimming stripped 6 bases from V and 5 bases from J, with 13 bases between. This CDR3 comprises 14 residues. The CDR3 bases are TGCGCCAGCAGAGGAACCAATCCCAATGAAAAACTGTTTTTT. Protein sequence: CASRGTNPNEKLFF.

CDR3 loop: CSVEGGRPSGNTIYF. In DNA, the CDR3 is TGCAGCGTTGAGGGAGGACGTCCCTCTGGAAACACCATATATTTT. This chain links TRBV29-1 with TRBJ1-3; D gene uncertain. There are 15 residues in the CDR3. Germline loops: CDR1 SQVTM, CDR2 ANQGSEA. Trimming cost V 3 bases and J 0 bases, with 12 bases left between them.

The CDR3 reads CASSPRVGGKNEKLFF. The CDR3 DNA sequence: TGTGCCAGCTCACCGCGTGTTGGAGGGAAGAATGAAAAACTGTTTTTT. The chain joins TRBV18 to TRBJ1-4; unclear D gene. Looked up from germline, CDR1 is KGHSH and CDR2 is LQKENI. The CDR3 spans 16 residues. V was cut by 3 bases and J by 5 bases, with 16 bases left in between.

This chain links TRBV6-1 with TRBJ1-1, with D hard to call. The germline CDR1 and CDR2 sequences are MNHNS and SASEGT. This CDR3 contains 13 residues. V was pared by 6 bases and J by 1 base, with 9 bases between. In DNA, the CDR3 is TGTGCCAGCAGCCAGGCGGCGAACACTGAAGCTTTCTTT. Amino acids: CASSQAANTEAFF.

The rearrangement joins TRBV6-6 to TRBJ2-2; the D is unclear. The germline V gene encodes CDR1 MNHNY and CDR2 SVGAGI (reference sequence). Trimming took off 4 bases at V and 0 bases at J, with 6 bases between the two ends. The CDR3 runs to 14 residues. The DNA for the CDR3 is TGTGCCAGCAGTTGGCGGTCGAACACCGGGGAGCTGTTTTTT. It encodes CASSWRSNTGELFF.

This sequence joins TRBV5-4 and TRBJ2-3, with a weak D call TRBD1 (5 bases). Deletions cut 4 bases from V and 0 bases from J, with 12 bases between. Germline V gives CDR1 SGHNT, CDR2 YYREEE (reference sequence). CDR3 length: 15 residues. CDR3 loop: CASSTARGSTDTQYF. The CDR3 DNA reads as TGTGCCAGCAGCACAGCTAGGGGAAGCACAGATACGCAGTATTTT.

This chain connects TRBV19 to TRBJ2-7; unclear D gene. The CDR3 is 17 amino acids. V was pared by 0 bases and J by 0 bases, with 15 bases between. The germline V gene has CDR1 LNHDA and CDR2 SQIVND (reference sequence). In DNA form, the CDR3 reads TGTGCCAGTAGTATAGATCTGGCTAGGTTCCTCTCCTACGAGCAGTACTTC. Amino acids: CASSIDLARFLSYEQYF.

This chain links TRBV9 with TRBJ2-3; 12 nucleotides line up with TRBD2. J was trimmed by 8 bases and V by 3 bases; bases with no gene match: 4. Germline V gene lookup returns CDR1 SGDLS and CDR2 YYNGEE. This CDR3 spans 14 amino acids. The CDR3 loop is CASSARLAGVTQYF. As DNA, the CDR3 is TGTGCCAGCAGCGCTCGACTAGCGGGAGTTACGCAGTATTTT.

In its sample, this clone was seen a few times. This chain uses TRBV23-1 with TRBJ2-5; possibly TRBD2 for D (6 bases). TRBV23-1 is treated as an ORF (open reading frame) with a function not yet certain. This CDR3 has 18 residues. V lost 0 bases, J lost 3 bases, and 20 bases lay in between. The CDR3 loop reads CASSQSGGSRAGKETQYF. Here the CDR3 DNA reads TGCGCCAGCAGTCAATCAGGTGGCAGCAGAGCGGGCAAAGAGACCCAGTACTTC.